This is a list of T cell receptor beta chains from one sample in a study of OX40 agonist ivuxolimab in advanced cancers. Produced via immunoSEQ multiplex PCR; TCRdb's table is partial and in-frame only. Altogether about 100,000 clones are present, around 94% being singletons, with the ten largest covering approximately 0.2%. Sequenced here: CD4+ or CD8+ T cells sorted from blood, sampled in a trial of the OX40 agonist ivuxolimab. These receptors were taken from an adult with an advanced solid tumor such as melanoma, head and neck, liver or kidney cancer. Each CDR3 is given with its conserved first and last residue. The D gene is left open where the match is weak. For some rows the clone size is stated as once, few or many, or as a class when expanded; others skip it.

v_gene	j_gene	d_gene	abundance	CDR3nt	CDR3aa
TRBV5-1	TRBJ1-5	NA	NA	TGCGCCAGCAGCTTTACCGGCAATCAGCCCCAGCATTTT	CASSFTGNQPQHF
TRBV7-6	TRBJ2-1	NA	NA	TGTGCCAGCAGCCACCGCTCCGGGGGACGGTTCTTC	CASSHRSGGRFF
TRBV5-1	TRBJ2-2	TRBD1	NA	TGCGCCAGCCGAGGGGGCGCCTCGAACACCGGGGAGCTGTTTTTT	CASRGGASNTGELFF
TRBV7-9	TRBJ1-1	NA	NA	TGTGCCAGCAACTGGGTGGGAGGCACTGAAGCTTTCTTT	CASNWVGGTEAFF
TRBV28	TRBJ1-2	TRBD1	NA	TGTGCCAGCAGTCTCCGGGACAGGGAATTGAGTGGCTACACCTTC	CASSLRDRELSGYTF
TRBV9	TRBJ2-5	TRBD1	once	TGTGCCAGCAGCTCTAGGACAGGGGGAATTAAAGAGACCCAGTACTTC	CASSSRTGGIKETQYF
TRBV7-2	TRBJ2-7	NA	NA	TGTGCCAGCAGCTTATGGACGTCAAGAGGGGGCGAGCAGTACTTC	CASSLWTSRGGEQYF
TRBV29-1	TRBJ1-1	NA	once	TGCAGCGTTGAAGCTTTGGGGACTGAAGCTTTCTTT	CSVEALGTEAFF
TRBV25-1	TRBJ2-1	TRBD1	NA	TGTGCCAGCAGTGAGGGTCACAGGGGAAGTGTGGCCCATGAGCAGTTCTTC	CASSEGHRGSVAHEQFF
TRBV4-2	TRBJ2-7	TRBD1	NA	TGTGCCAGCAGGCCAACGGGACAGGGATTCCACGAGCAGTACTTC	CASRPTGQGFHEQYF
TRBV9	TRBJ2-2	NA	NA	TGTGCCAGCAGCGTGTGGAACACCGGGGAGCTGTTTTTT	CASSVWNTGELFF
TRBV7-2	TRBJ2-1	NA	NA	TGTGCCAGCAGCTTGTCGCGTCCCTACAATGAGCAGTTCTTC	CASSLSRPYNEQFF
TRBV18	TRBJ2-6	NA	NA	TGTGCCAGCTCACCACCCAATTACTCTGGGGCCAACGTCCTGACTTTC	CASSPPNYSGANVLTF
TRBV9	TRBJ2-3	NA	once	TGTGCCAGCAGCGTAGGGGGATCTAGCACAGATACGCAGTATTTT	CASSVGGSSTDTQYF
TRBV9	TRBJ2-3	TRBD2	NA	TGTGCCAGCAGCGTAAGAGCTAGCGGGGGGGTAGGCACAGATACGCAGTATTTT	CASSVRASGGVGTDTQYF
TRBV6-5	TRBJ1-6	NA	NA	TGTGCCAGCAGTTACAGCACAGGGCCGATTAATTCACCCCTCCACTTT	CASSYSTGPINSPLHF
TRBV5-6	TRBJ2-1	NA	NA	TGTGCCAGCAGCCTAATCGGACGGGATGAGCAGTTCTTC	CASSLIGRDEQFF
TRBV9	TRBJ2-7	NA	NA	TGTGCCAGCAGCGTAACCCTCGGGGCCGAGCAGTACTTC	CASSVTLGAEQYF
TRBV6-6	TRBJ1-4	NA	NA	TGTGCCAGCAGCTCCCCAGGGGCAACTAATGAAAAACTGTTTTTT	CASSSPGATNEKLFF
TRBV6-4	TRBJ2-1	NA	NA	TGTGCCAGCAGTGCTTTGCTTGGGGGCAATGAGCAGTTCTTC	CASSALLGGNEQFF
TRBV28	TRBJ1-2	NA	NA	TGTGCCAGCAGCCGCCCAGCCAACTATGGCTACACCTTC	CASSRPANYGYTF
TRBV2	TRBJ1-2	TRBD1	NA	TGTGCCAGCAGTCCGCAGGGGGGCGATGGCTACACCTTC	CASSPQGGDGYTF
TRBV7-8	TRBJ1-5	NA	NA	TGTGCCAGCAGCTTAGCTACGGGGGGGGGTTTGCAGCCCCAGCATTTT	CASSLATGGGLQPQHF
TRBV27	TRBJ1-3	NA	NA	TGTGCCAGCAGTTTTGGCCCTTGGGACGTCGGAAACACCATATATTTT	CASSFGPWDVGNTIYF
TRBV6-5	TRBJ2-7	TRBD1	NA	TGTGCCAGCAGTTACGGGGGACAGGGGGCATCCTACGAGCAGTACTTC	CASSYGGQGASYEQYF
TRBV7-6	TRBJ2-2	TRBD2	NA	TGTGCCAGCAGCCCAAATGGTGGGAGGGCCGGGGAGCTGTTTTTT	CASSPNGGRAGELFF
TRBV2	TRBJ1-5	TRBD1	once	TGTGCCAGCAGAGGACAGGTCACCTCTCAGCCCCAGCATTTT	CASRGQVTSQPQHF
TRBV28	TRBJ2-1	TRBD2	few	TGTGCCAGCAGTTTAGGCGGGGGTGACCCGAATGAGCAGTTCTTC	CASSLGGGDPNEQFF
TRBV5-6	TRBJ1-2	TRBD1	NA	TGTGCCAGCAGCTGCTGTATGGGACAGGGTAAGCATGGCTACACCTTC	CASSCCMGQGKHGYTF
TRBV29-1	TRBJ2-2	NA	NA	TGCAGCGTTGGGGGTTTCGGGGAGCTGTTTTTT	CSVGGFGELFF
TRBV5-4	TRBJ1-2	TRBD1	NA	TGTGCCAGCAGCTTGGGGGCCGGCAGGGGGCAGTATTCCTACACCTTC	CASSLGAGRGQYSYTF
TRBV10-1	TRBJ2-1	TRBD2	NA	TGCGCCAGCAGTGAGTCCGGGGGGTCCCTCTACAATGAGCAGTTCTTC	CASSESGGSLYNEQFF
TRBV5-4	TRBJ2-1	NA	NA	TGTGCCAGCAGCTTGTTGGGAAAAAACAATGAGCAGTTCTTC	CASSLLGKNNEQFF
TRBV5-1	TRBJ1-1	NA	NA	TGCGCCAGCAGCTTGGGGCAGACCCAATCCGCTTTCTTT	CASSLGQTQSAFF
TRBV7-2	TRBJ2-1	NA	NA	TGTGCCAGCAGCCGGGACAACTACTACAATGAGCAGTTCTTC	CASSRDNYYNEQFF
TRBV4-1	TRBJ1-4	NA	NA	TGCGCCAGCAGCCACCCAGGGACTACTAATGAAAAACTGTTTTTT	CASSHPGTTNEKLFF
TRBV14	TRBJ1-1	NA	NA	TGTGCCAGCAGCCTCGTGTGGGGCACTGAAGCTTTCTTT	CASSLVWGTEAFF
TRBV4-1	TRBJ2-7	NA	NA	TGCGCCAGCAGCCAAGCTGCAGGGCGATCTCGCGAGCAGTACTTC	CASSQAAGRSREQYF
TRBV4-1	TRBJ2-1	TRBD2	NA	TGCGCCAGCAGCCATCTAGCGGGATGGGCCTTCCATGAGCAGTTCTTC	CASSHLAGWAFHEQFF
TRBV10-3	TRBJ2-1	NA	NA	TGTGCCATCAGCCAGCCCGGCAATGAGCAGTTCTTC	CAISQPGNEQFF
TRBV4-3	TRBJ2-5	TRBD2	NA	TGCGCCAGCAGCCAGCAGGGAGGGGAGACCCAGTACTTC	CASSQQGGETQYF
TRBV9	TRBJ1-4	TRBD1	NA	TGTGCCAGCAGCCCTCTCACGGGACAGGCGATGGAAAAACTGTTTTTT	CASSPLTGQAMEKLFF